Below, 16 T cell receptor beta chains from the same sample are listed, as sequenced in a study of human T cells and chemical hapten exposure. TCRdb reprocessed the RACE reads with MiXCR, giving one entry per CDR3 protein. The sample has about 120,000 distinct CDR3 sequences, roughly an eighth seen once; the top ten hold 0.92%. Time point of the sample: patch test 1, 2 weeks after DPC sensitization. Specified treatment: therapeutic diphenylcyclopropenone sensitization with weekly scalp DPC. Sequencing was performed on whole blood, taken in connection with sensitization to the hapten diphenylcyclopropenone (DPC). These receptors all come from a young man with alopecia areata. Some clones in this sample may be carry-over from other donors' samples.

The J gene is TRBJ2-7, the V gene TRBV12-3 or TRBV12-4, with 7 positions matching TRBD1. The V and J ends lost 5 bases and 2 bases, in that order; junction bases with no gene match: 18. CDR3 length: 18 residues. This chain's CDR3 is CASSQPGTEKLPTYEQYV. DNA for the CDR3: TGTGCCAGCAGTCAACCCGGGACAGAAAAATTACCTACCTACGAGCAGTACGTC.

This rearrangement joins TRBV27 to TRBJ1-1; D perhaps matches TRBD1 (5 bases). Per the germline V gene, CDR1 is MNHEY and CDR2 is SMNVEV (reference sequence). The germline V and J ends were trimmed by 1 base and 7 bases, with 13 bases remaining between them. This CDR3 has 14 amino acids. The CDR3 nucleotides are TGTGCCAGCAGTTTATTAGGCTCTGGGGGTGAAGCTTTCTTT. Its translation: CASSLLGSGGEAFF.

This clonotype has just a few counts. The V gene is TRBV27, the J gene TRBJ1-3, with TRBD1 as a possible D gene (5 bases). This CDR3 has 14 residues. The V gene lost 2 bases and the J gene lost 3 bases, with 8 bases spanning the gap. Germline lookup yields CDR1 MNHEY and CDR2 SMNVEV (reference sequence). Here the CDR3 DNA reads TGTGCCAGCAGTTTACGGGGGTATGGAAACACCATATATTTT. Translating it yields CASSLRGYGNTIYF.

This chain uses TRBV19 with TRBJ2-6; D gene uncertain. The CDR3 contains 17 residues. The germline V and J ends were trimmed by 2 bases and 0 bases, with 11 bases remaining between them. Germline V gives CDR1 LNHDA, CDR2 SQIVND (reference sequence). CDR3 bases: TGTGCCAGTAGTATATATTGGCGAGACTCTGGGGCCAACGTCCTGACTTTC. This encodes CASSIYWRDSGANVLTF.

V usage is TRBV24-1 and J usage is TRBJ2-1; D ambiguous. Trimming took off 5 bases at V and 10 bases at J, with 5 bases between the two ends. The CDR3 consists of 10 residues. Germline loops: CDR1 KGHDR, CDR2 SFDVKD. This CDR3 reads CATSVPEQFF. The CDR3 coding sequence is TGTGCCACCAGTGTCCCAGAGCAGTTCTTC.

This clonotype has just one count. This chain connects TRBV6-5 to TRBJ2-7; 12 nucleotides agree with TRBD1. The CDR3 has 19 amino acids. V dropped 6 bases and J dropped 5; count of bases not matched to a gene: 20. Germline V gene data show CDR1 as MNHEY and CDR2 as SVGAGI. CDR3 sequence: CASSTPLTGQGARMDEQYF. CDR3 bases: TGTGCCAGCAGCACGCCCCTCACGGGACAGGGGGCGCGGATGGACGAGCAGTACTTC.

The chain has TRBV11-2 and TRBJ2-1, with TRBD2 matching over 9 bases. The V and J ends lost 5 bases and 3 bases, in that order; junction bases with no gene match: 8. Germline lookup yields CDR1 SGHAT and CDR2 FQNNGV. This CDR3 is 16 amino acids long. The CDR3 spells CASSRIASGVYNEQFF. CDR3 in DNA: TGTGCCAGCAGCCGTATAGCTAGCGGGGTCTACAATGAGCAGTTCTTC.

This clonotype was seen a handful of times. The rearrangement uses TRBV4-3 and TRBJ1-5; no clear D. Germline loops: CDR1 LGHNA, CDR2 YSLEER. This CDR3 region has 16 residues. Trimming stripped 0 bases from V and 0 bases from J, with 9 bases between. CDR3 residues: CASSQDRTLSNQPQHF. DNA for the CDR3: TGCGCCAGCAGCCAAGACAGGACCCTTAGCAATCAGCCCCAGCATTTT.

The chain employs TRBV11-2 and TRBJ2-7, with 8 bases that match TRBD2. The CDR3 contains 13 residues. Germline CDR1 is SGHAT and CDR2 is FQNNGV. J lost 6 bases, V lost 4 bases, and 5 bases had no gene match. CDR3 coding DNA: TGTGCCAGCAGCTGGACTAGCCCGCTCGAGCAGTACTTC. Amino acids: CASSWTSPLEQYF.

Worth noting for this clonotype: Given a much more abundant clone one base away, this may be a read error. This sequence joins TRBV11-3 and TRBJ2-2; a weak D match, TRBD1 (5 bases). Germline lookup yields CDR1 SGHNT and CDR2 YENEEA. The CDR3 has 13 amino acids. CDR3 region: CVSSFPGSEELFF. DNA of the CDR3: TGTGTCAGCAGCTTCCCAGGGTCGGAGGAGCTGTTTTTT.

This clonotype was picked up many times. This sequence joins TRBV6-4 and TRBJ1-5, with D perhaps matching TRBD1 (5 bases). The CDR3 sequence is 14 residues long. The germline V gene has CDR1 MRHNA and CDR2 SNTAGT. V was pared by 4 bases and J by 1 base, with 8 bases between. The CDR3 spells CASSAGDSNQPQHF. CDR3 coding DNA: TGTGCCAGCAGTGCCGGGGACAGCAATCAGCCCCAGCATTTT.

This rearrangement joins TRBV4-3 to TRBJ1-6, with no clear D. CDR1 LGHNA and CDR2 YSLEER come from the germline V gene. V was clipped by 3 bases and J by 13 bases, with 13 bases between them. This CDR3 is 13 amino acids long. Here the CDR3 reads CASSHISFDPLHF. CDR3 nucleotide sequence: TGCGCCAGCAGCCATATATCTTTTGATCCCCTCCACTTT.

This clonotype was detected ten times or more. Sequence at one end of the junction differs from germline and may be a read error. The CDR3 DNA reads as TGTGCCACCAGTGACGGAGGGTCCTTCGAGCAGTACTTC. Its protein is CATSDGGSFEQYF. This chain joins TRBV24-1 and TRBJ2-7; D is possibly TRBD2 (6 bases). Germline lookup yields CDR1 KGHDR and CDR2 SFDVKD. The CDR3 is 13 amino acids.

The chain has TRBV28 and TRBJ2-7; no reliable D call. The CDR3 is made up of 13 amino acids. Germline values: CDR1 MDHEN, CDR2 SYDVKM. Trimming took 10 bases from V and 0 from J, leaving 13 bases between them. The CDR3 region is CATIGPSSYEQYF. DNA for the CDR3: TGTGCCACCATCGGGCCAAGCTCCTACGAGCAGTACTTC. Complete variable domain (other parts from reference TRBV28 and TRBJ2-7): DVKVTQSSRYLVKRTGEKVFLECVQDMDHENMFWYRQDPGLGLRLIYFSYDVKMKEKGDIPEGYSVSREKKERFSLILESASTNQTSMYLCATIGPSSYEQYFGPGTRLTVT.

This clonotype occurred a few times. CDR3 coding DNA: TGTGCCAGCAGAAAAATGAGCGGCCGAGAGCAGTTCTTC. Protein: CASRKMSGREQFF. V usage is TRBV7-9 and J usage is TRBJ2-1; tentatively, D is TRBD2 (5 bases). This CDR3 spans 13 amino acids. Germline CDR1 SEHNR, CDR2 FQNEAQ (reference sequence). Trimming shortened V by 6 bases and J by 10 bases, and 16 bases separated the two germline ends.

This chain links TRBV19 with TRBJ1-2; unclear D gene. V was cut by 1 base and J by 8 bases, with 17 bases left in between. Germline assignment: CDR1 LNHDA and CDR2 SQIVND (reference sequence). The CDR3 is 15 amino acids. The CDR3 region is CASSIVIADSAGYTF. The CDR3 DNA reads TGTGCCAGTAGTATAGTGATCGCAGATAGCGCCGGCTACACCTTC.